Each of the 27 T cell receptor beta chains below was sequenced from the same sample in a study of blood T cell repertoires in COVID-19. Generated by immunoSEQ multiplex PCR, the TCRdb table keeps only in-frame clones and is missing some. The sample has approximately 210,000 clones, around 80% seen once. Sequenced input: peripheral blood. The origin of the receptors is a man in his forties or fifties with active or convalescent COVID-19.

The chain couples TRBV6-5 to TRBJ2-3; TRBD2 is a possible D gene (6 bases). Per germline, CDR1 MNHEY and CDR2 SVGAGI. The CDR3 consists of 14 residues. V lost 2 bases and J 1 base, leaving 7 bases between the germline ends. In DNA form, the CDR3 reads TGTGCCAGCAGTTACAAGCGGGGCACAGATACGCAGTATTTT. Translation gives CASSYKRGTDTQYF.

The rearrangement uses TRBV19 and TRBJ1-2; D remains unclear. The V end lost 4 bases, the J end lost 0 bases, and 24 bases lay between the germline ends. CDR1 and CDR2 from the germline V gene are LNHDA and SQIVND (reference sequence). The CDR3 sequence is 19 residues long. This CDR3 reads CASSSPLRGSAKTNYGYTF. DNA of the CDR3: TGTGCCAGTAGTAGCCCCTTACGAGGGTCAGCGAAGACTAACTATGGCTACACCTTC.

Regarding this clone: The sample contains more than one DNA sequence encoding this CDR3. The CDR3, as DNA: TGTGCCAGCTCACCTCGTGATCAGCCCCAGCATTTT. It encodes CASSPRDQPQHF. The chain carries TRBV18 and TRBJ1-5; D not resolved. Germline V gene data show CDR1 as KGHSH and CDR2 as LQKENI. V dropped 3 bases and J dropped 5 bases, with 5 bases sitting between them. This CDR3 comprises 12 residues. Together with reference TRBV18 and TRBJ1-5, the CDR3 gives the full variable domain: NAGVMQNPRHLVRRRGQEARLRCSPMKGHSHVYWYRQLPEEGLKFMVYLQKENIIDESGMPKERFSAEFPKEGPSILRIQQVVRGDSAAYFCASSPRDQPQHFGDGTRLSIL.

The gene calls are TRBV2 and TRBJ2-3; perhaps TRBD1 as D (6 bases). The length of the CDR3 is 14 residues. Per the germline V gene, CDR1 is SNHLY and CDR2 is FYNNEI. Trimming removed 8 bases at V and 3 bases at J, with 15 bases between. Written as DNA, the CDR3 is TGTGCCAGCTCCCTAGAGGGGGTGACAGATACGCAGTATTTT. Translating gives CASSLEGVTDTQYF.

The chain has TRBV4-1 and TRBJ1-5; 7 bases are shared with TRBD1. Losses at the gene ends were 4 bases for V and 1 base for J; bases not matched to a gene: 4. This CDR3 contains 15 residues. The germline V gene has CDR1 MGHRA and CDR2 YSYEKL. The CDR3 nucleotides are TGCGCCAGCAGCCGAAACAGGGGAAGCAATCAGCCCCAGCATTTT. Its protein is CASSRNRGSNQPQHF.

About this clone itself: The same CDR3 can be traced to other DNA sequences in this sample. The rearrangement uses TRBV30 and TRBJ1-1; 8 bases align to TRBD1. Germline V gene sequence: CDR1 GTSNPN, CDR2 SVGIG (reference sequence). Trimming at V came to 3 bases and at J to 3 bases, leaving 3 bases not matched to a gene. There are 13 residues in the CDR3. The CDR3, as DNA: TGTGCCTGGAGCAAGACAGGGGACACTGAAGCTTTCTTT. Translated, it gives CAWSKTGDTEAFF.

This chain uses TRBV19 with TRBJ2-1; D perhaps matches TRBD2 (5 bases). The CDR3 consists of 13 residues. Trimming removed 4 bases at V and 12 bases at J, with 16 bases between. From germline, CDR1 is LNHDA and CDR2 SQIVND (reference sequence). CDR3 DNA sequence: TGTGCCAGTAGTAGCAATTTAGCGAACCGGCAGTTCTTC. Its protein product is CASSSNLANRQFF.

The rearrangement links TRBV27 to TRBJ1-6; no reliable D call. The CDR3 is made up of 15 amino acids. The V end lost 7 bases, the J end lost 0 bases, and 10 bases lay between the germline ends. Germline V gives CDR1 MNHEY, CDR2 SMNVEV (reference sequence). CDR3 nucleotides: TGTGCCAGCATGACTTTGAGCTCCTATAATTCACCCCTCCACTTT. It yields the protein CASMTLSSYNSPLHF.

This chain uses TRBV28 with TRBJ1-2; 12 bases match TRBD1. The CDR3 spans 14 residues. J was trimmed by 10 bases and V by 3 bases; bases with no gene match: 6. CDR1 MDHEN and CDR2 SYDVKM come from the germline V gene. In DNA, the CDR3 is TGTGCCAGCAGTTTTGGGGGACAGGGGGCAGTCTACACCTTC. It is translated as CASSFGGQGAVYTF.

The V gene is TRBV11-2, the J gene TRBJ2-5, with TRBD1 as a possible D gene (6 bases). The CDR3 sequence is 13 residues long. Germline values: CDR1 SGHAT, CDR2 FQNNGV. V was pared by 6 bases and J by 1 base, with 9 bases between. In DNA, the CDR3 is TGTGCCAGCAGTCAGGGGTTCCAAGAGACCCAGTACTTC. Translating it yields CASSQGFQETQYF.

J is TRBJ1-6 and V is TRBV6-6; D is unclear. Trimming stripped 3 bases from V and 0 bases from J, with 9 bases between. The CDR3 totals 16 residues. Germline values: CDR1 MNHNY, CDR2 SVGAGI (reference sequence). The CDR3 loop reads CASSYGLSSYNSPLHF. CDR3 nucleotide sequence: TGTGCCAGCAGTTATGGGCTGAGCTCCTATAATTCACCCCTCCACTTT.

CDR3 bases: TGCGCCAGCGCATACAGGGCCCATGGCGACTCACCCCTCCACTTT. It specifies CASAYRAHGDSPLHF. The chain couples TRBV5-1 to TRBJ1-6; tentatively, D is TRBD1 (6 bases). Trimming shortened V by 7 bases and J by 10 bases, and 21 bases separated the two germline ends. The germline V gene has CDR1 SGHRS and CDR2 YFSETQ. CDR3 length equals 15 residues.

The CDR3 protein is CASTLNSNQPQHF. The DNA of the CDR3 is TGTGCCAGCACCCTAAACAGCAATCAGCCCCAGCATTTT. The gene calls are TRBV2 and TRBJ1-5; D gene uncertain. Per the germline V gene, CDR1 is SNHLY and CDR2 is FYNNEI. The V and J ends lost 7 bases and 1 base respectively, with 8 bases between them. The CDR3 extends over 13 amino acids.

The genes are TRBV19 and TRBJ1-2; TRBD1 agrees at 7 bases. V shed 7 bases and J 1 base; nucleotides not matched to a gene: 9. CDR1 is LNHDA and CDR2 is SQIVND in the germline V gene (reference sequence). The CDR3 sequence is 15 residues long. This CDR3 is CASTMGQIFNYGYTF. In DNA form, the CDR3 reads TGTGCCAGTACCATGGGACAGATCTTTAACTATGGCTACACCTTC.

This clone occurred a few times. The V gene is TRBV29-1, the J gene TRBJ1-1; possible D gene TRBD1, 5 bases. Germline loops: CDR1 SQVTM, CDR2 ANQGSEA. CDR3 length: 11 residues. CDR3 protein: CNCRENTEAFF. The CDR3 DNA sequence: TGCAACTGCAGGGAGAACACTGAAGCTTTCTTT.

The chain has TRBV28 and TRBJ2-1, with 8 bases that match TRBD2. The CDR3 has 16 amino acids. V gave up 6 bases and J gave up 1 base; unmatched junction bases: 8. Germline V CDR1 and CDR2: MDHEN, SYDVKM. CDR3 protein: CASSTSGMSSYNEQFF. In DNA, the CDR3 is TGTGCCAGCAGCACTAGCGGAATGAGTTCCTACAATGAGCAGTTCTTC.

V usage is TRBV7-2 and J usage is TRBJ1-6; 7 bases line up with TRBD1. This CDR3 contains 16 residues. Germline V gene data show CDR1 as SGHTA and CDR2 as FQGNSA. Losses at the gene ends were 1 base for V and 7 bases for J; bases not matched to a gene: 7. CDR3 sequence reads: CASSLGTGTANSPLHF. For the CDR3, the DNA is TGTGCCAGCAGCTTAGGGACCGGGACAGCGAATTCACCCCTCCACTTT.

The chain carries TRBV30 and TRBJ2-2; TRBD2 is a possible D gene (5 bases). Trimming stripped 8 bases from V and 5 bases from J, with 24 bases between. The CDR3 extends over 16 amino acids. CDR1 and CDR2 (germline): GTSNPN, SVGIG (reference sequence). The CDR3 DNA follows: TGTGCCGGGGAGAAATCGGGCCTAGCTGAAACCGGGGAGCTGTTTTTT. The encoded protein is CAGEKSGLAETGELFF.

CDR3 nucleotides: TGTGCCAGCAGCTTAGGGACAGCCCGGAGTAACTATGGCTACACCTTC. It specifies CASSLGTARSNYGYTF. The gene calls are TRBV7-9 and TRBJ1-2; perhaps TRBD1 as D (6 bases). Germline CDR1 reads SEHNR; CDR2 reads FQNEAQ (reference sequence). The CDR3 is made up of 16 amino acids. V was shortened by 1 base and J by 1 base, with 13 bases between the two germline ends.

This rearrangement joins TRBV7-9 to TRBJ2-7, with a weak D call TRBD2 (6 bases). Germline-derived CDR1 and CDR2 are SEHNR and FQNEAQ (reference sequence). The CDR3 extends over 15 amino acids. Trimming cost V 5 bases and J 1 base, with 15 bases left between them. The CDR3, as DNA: TGTGCCAGCAGCCCCGGGACTGGGGGGTCCTACGAGCAGTACTTC. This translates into CASSPGTGGSYEQYF.

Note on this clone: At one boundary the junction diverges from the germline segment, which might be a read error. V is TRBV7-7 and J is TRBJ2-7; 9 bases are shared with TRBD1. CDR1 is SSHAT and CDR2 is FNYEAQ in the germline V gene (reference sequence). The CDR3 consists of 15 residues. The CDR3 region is CASSPGTGLTYEQYF. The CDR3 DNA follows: TGTGCTAGCAGCCCCGGGACAGGGCTTACCTACGAGCAGTACTTC.

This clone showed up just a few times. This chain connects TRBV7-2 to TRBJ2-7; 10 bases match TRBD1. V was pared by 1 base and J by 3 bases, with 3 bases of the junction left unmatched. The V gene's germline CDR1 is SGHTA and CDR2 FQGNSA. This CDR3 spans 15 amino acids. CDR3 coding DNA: TGTGCCAGCAGCTTAGAGGGACAGGGGATCTACGAGCAGTACTTC. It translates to CASSLEGQGIYEQYF.

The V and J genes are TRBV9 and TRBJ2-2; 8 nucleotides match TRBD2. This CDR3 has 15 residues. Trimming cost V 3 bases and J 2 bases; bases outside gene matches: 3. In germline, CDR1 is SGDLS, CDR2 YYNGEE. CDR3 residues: CASSAGGGNTGELFF. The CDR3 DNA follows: TGTGCCAGCAGCGCGGGGGGGGGAAACACCGGGGAGCTGTTTTTT.

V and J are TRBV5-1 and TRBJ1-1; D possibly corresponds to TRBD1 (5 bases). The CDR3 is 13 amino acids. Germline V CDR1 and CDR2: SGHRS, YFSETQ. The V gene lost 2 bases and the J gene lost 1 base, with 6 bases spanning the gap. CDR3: CASSLGENTEAFF. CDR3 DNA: TGCGCCAGCAGCTTAGGGGAGAACACTGAAGCTTTCTTT. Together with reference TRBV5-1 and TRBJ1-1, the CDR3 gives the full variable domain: KAGVTQTPRYLIKTRGQQVTLSCSPISGHRSVSWYQQTPGQGLQFLFEYFSETQRNKGNFPGRFSGRQFSNSRSEMNVSTLELGDSALYLCASSLGENTEAFFGQGTRLTVV.

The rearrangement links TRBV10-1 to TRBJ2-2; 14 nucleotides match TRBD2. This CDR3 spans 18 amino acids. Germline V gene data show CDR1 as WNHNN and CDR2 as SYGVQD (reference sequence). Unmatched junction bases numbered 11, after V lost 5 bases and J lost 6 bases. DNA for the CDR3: TGCGCCAGCAGTCCAACTCCGGGACTAGCGGGGGCCGCCGGGGAGCTGTTTTTT. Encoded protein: CASSPTPGLAGAAGELFF.

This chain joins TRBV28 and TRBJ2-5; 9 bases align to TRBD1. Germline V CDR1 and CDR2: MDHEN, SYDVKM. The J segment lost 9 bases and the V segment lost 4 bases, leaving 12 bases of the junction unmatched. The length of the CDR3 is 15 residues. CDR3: CASSYLGTGKGAQYF. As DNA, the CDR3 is TGTGCCAGCAGTTACCTCGGGACAGGGAAAGGGGCCCAGTACTTC.

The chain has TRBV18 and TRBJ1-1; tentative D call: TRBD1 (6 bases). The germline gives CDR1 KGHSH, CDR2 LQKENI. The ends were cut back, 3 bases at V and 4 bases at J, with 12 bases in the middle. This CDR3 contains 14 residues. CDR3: CASSPYRDGTEAFF. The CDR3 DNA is TGTGCCAGCTCACCTTACAGGGACGGCACTGAAGCTTTCTTT.